The following is a TCR beta chain sequence with its context. These data belong to a study of blood T cell repertoires in COVID-19. Authors' processing steps: Amplification with reference gene primers provided the estimates of nucleated cell counts. Sequencing was performed with immunoSEQ multiplex PCR; in TCRdb, only in-frame clones are kept and a portion is missing. Clone size and the V and J calls come from that table; the DNA yielded D and trimming. The sample holds 110,000 to 150,000 clones, about three quarters seen once. V was clipped by 4 bases and J by 5 bases, with 15 bases between them. CDR1 and CDR2 from the germline V gene are SGHNT and YYREEE (reference sequence). The CDR3 totals 14 residues.

The specimen sequenced was peripheral blood. This sequence was found in a woman aged 55-69 years with acute or convalescent COVID-19. This chain joins TRBV5-4 and TRBJ2-5; a possible D gene is TRBD2 (6 bases). CDR3 coding DNA: TGTGCCAGCAGCGAGACTAGTCTGGGGGAGACCCAGTACTTC. The encoded protein is CASSETSLGETQYF.